The entry below gives a single T cell receptor (beta chain) sequence along with its context. This sample was included in a study of blood T cell repertoires in COVID-19. In the study overall: COVID-19 samples from acute and convalescent phases originated in the United States, Italy and Spain.

Libraries were prepared by immunoSEQ multiplex PCR; TCRdb keeps only in-frame clonotypes and omits some of them. The data show some 61,000 clones, about nine tenths seen once. The V end lost 3 bases, the J end lost 8 bases, and 17 bases lay between the germline ends. The CDR3 totals 15 residues. The germline gives CDR1 MDHEN, CDR2 SYDVKM. The sequenced sample consisted of peripheral blood. This receptor was obtained from a young man with acute or convalescent COVID-19. The chain has TRBV28 and TRBJ2-4; perhaps TRBD2 as D (6 bases). The CDR3 sequence is CASSLGRRVGDIQYF. CDR3 in DNA: TGTGCCAGCAGTTTGGGAAGGAGGGTTGGGGACATTCAGTACTTC.